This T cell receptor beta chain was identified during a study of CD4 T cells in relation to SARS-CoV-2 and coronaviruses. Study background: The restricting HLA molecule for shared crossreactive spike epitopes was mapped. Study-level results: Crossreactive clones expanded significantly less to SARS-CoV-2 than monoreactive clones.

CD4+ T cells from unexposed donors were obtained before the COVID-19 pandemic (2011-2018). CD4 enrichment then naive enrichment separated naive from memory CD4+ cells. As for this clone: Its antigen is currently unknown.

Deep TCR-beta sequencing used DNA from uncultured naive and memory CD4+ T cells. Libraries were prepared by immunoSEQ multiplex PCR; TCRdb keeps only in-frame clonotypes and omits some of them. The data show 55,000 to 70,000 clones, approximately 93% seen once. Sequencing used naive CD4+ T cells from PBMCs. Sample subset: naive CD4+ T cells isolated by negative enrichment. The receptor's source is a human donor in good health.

In nucleotides, the CDR3 is TGTGCCAGCAGCCAATGGGCTGAAAAACTGTTTTTT. It is translated as CASSQWAEKLFF. The chain carries TRBV3-1 (or the pseudogene TRBV3-2) and TRBJ1-4; D remains ambiguous. The CDR3 spans 12 residues. Trimming pared 2 bases from V and 7 bases from J, leaving 5 bases between. CDR1 and CDR2 (germline): LGHDT, YNNKEL (reference sequence).